This T cell receptor (beta chain) derives from a study of regulatory T cells in long-lasting Graves disease (dated by TCRdb to 2020 to 2022). In the study overall: To count as having persistent Graves' disease, a patient had to have received antithyroid drug treatment for over 5 years with TSH receptor autoantibodies remaining persistently positive. Patients with persistent Graves' disease were compared with patients with newly diagnosed Graves' disease using TCR sequencing and RNA sequencing of peripheral blood. The study took place in China and was registered as a clinical trial. A total of roughly 33 samples underwent TCR sequencing: around 13 from persistent and around 20 from newly diagnosed Graves' disease patients. Antithyroid drugs had been taken for about 10.3 years on average by persistent Graves' disease patients in the clinical cohort.

Points the paper makes about the study in general: Sequencing and analysis were limited to the TCR beta chain. Because the primary lesion, thyroid tissue, could not be accessed, the study looked at peripheral blood alone. As a limitation, the authors acknowledged that the small sample size may reduce accuracy. Preferential use of TRBV28, TRBJ1-2 and TRBJ2-5 was observed in persistent disease, whereas TRBV20-1 and TRBJ2-1 were favored in newly diagnosed disease. Patients with persistent disease shared more public clonotypes (fewer than 3,000) than newly diagnosed patients did (more than 900). Lower TCR Shannon entropy and fewer highly expanded clones were observed in persistent Graves' disease patients than in newly diagnosed patients, which suggested clonal expansion.

The CDR3 runs 15 residues from the cysteine to the phenylalanine. The read is trimmed to its CDR3 DNA, 45 bases read in frame from base 1. The germline V gene gives CDR1 as MRHNA and CDR2 as SNTAGT. Trimming removed 6 bases from V and 0 bases from J; the gene matches leave 7 bases unexplained. This specimen's time point label, interpreted: persistent/refractory GD, antithyroid drugs over 5 years with positive TRAb. RNA was extracted from PBMCs in TRIzol for both TCR sequencing and RNA sequencing. Graves' disease was diagnosed according to American Thyroid Association guidelines. The patients came from an endocrinology department in Xi'an, China. Each patient gave 8.5 to 9.5 milliliters of peripheral blood, collected in an EDTA anticoagulant tube. Ficoll Paque Plus density gradient separation was used to isolate PBMCs, and no further T cell sorting was performed. An Agilent 2100 Bioanalyzer and agarose gel were used to check RNA quality, and a NanoDrop 2000 was used to measure RNA concentration.

Details on this clonotype: Its antigen remains unidentified. Base quality data are lacking; no much larger clone is found one base away.

Library preparation was by multiplex PCR. The sequencing machine was an Illumina HiSeq 4000. iRepertoire HTBI primers and Arm-PCR amplification of CDR3 regions were used to construct TCR beta libraries. Before sequencing, the PCR products went through gel purification. Turning to the authors' computational methods: Gene usage analysis of CDR3 amino acid clonotypes relied on the roughly 58 TRBV and 15 or so TRBJ segments identified across samples. Filtered high-quality paired reads were merged into contigs using COPE and FqMerger. BLAST was used to align contigs to IMGT TRBV, TRBD and TRBJ reference genes, with CDR3 defined following IMGT. Clonotypes above 0.1% frequency were classified as highly expanded clones. Shannon entropy was used to measure repertoire diversity, and the Gini coefficient was used to measure V-J evenness. Clonotypes shared by more than one individual were considered public. TCRdb reprocessing: public reads trimmed at Q25 with fastp, clones called with MiXCR, in-frame beta chains kept. Identical CDR3 proteins give one entry, which carries the most common genes and DNA. The V and J calls reflect TCRdb's pipeline rather than the authors' work. This sample comprises a few hundred thousand distinct CDR3 sequences, around 23% of them detected only once. Over 11% of the sample is in the top ten clones.

This TCR came from a female donor with Graves disease. The chain is made from TRBV6-4 and TRBJ1-1; 7 middle bases align to TRBD1. Sequenced material: peripheral blood mononuclear cells (PBMCs), taken when the disease was refractory, from a patient treated with antithyroid drugs. The CDR3 has the sequence CASRRSGQLNTEAFF. The base sequence is TGTGCCAGCAGAAGGTCGGGACAGCTGAACACTGAAGCTTTCTTT.